This record concerns one T cell receptor (beta chain) sequence. Its antigen is unknown. These data are taken from a study of CD8+CD57+ T cells in acquired aplastic anemia. General study results and limits: No significant patient-versus-control difference appeared in CD8+ Simpson's diversity. Around 29 shared CD8+ CDR3s appeared highly expressed within patients' immunodominant clones.

Germline V lookup: CDR1 LNHNV, CDR2 YYDKDF (reference sequence). V lost 1 base and J lost 10, with 8 bases in between. The CDR3 is made up of 13 amino acids. Selection for sequencing was limited to patients who had shown CD8+CD57+ cell expansion by flow cytometry. Among the patients, none had received any therapy at the time of blood sampling. TCR beta VDJ and CDR3 profiling used genomic DNA as template. Using its own MiXCR run on the reads, TCRdb lists one record per CDR3 protein. The sample gives 150,000 to 160,000 distinct CDR3 sequences, about 50% of which show up once; approximately 12% is in the top ten.

The chain carries TRBV15 and TRBJ2-6; D possibly corresponds to TRBD2 (6 bases). The receptor's source is a human donor with aplastic anemia. Sequenced sample: sorted CD4+, CD8+, or CD8+CD57+ T cells (not recorded which) from PBMCs. In DNA, the CDR3 is TGTGCCACCAGCAGAGGCGGGGAGAACGTCCTGACTTTC. Translated, it gives CATSRGGENVLTF. The full variable domain, with the rest looked up from reference TRBV15 and TRBJ2-6, is DAMVIQNPRYQVTQFGKPVTLSCSQTLNHNVMYWYQQKSSQAPKLLFHYYDKDFNNEADTPDNFQSRRPNTSFCFLDIRSPGLGDTAMYLCATSRGGENVLTFGAGSRLTVL.